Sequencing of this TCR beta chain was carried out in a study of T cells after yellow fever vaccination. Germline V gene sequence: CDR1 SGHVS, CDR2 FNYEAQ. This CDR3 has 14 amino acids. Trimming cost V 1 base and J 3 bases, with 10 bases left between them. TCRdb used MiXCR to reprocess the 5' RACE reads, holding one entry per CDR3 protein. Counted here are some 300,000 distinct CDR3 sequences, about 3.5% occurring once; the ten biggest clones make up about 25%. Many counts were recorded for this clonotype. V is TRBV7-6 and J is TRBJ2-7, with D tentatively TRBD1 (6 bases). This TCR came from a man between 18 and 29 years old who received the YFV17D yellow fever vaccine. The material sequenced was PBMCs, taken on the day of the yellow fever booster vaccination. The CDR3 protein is CASSLGGRGYEQYF. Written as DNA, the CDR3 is TGTGCCAGCAGCTTAGGCGGCAGGGGCTACGAGCAGTACTTC.